Reported below is one TCR beta chain. These data come from a study of blood T cell repertoires in COVID-19. Study information: Whether acute or convalescent, the COVID-19 samples came from the United States, Italy and Spain. The analysed material was cDNA or gDNA that came from T cells, B-cell-depleted T cells, or PBMCs.

The CDR3 runs to 17 residues. Trimming cost V 0 bases and J 4 bases, with 17 bases left between them. Germline V lookup: CDR1 LGHNA, CDR2 YNFKEQ. Repertoires were generated with immunoSEQ multiplex PCR, while TCRdb's copy carries only in-frame clones and drops some. The sample lists roughly 500,000 clones; approximately 90% were seen once. The participants were between about 18 and 90 years old and came from about two dozen US areas. In assigning cohorts, the study relied on participant-reported clinical history. The receptor was derived from a woman in her sixties or seventies who had recovered from COVID-19. Sequenced input: PBMCs or T cells enriched from blood (not recorded which). The chain links TRBV4-2 to TRBJ2-3; D unclear. CDR3 DNA sequence: TGTGCCAGCAGCCAAGACCCAGTATTTTCCTCCTCAGATACGCAGTATTTT. It specifies CASSQDPVFSSSDTQYF.